This T cell receptor beta chain was sequenced during a study of blood T cells in healthy people across ages. Study observations and caveats: Diversity estimates drawn from one million T cells were deemed underestimates.

The CDR3 length is 12 residues. Per the germline V gene, CDR1 is MNHEY and CDR2 is SVGAGI. Caucasian, healthy and from Russia, the donors were aged between about 6 and 90. Drawing of peripheral blood yielded about 9.6 milliliters from each donor. Total RNA, at least 5 micrograms per sample, was extracted from PBMCs. Comment on this clonotype: Its specificity is not known.

Using a J-beta primer mix together with a sample-barcoded 5' primer, a second PCR was run for roughly 6 to 12 cycles. Using its own MiXCR run on the 5' RACE reads, TCRdb lists one record per CDR3 protein. The sample contains about 640,000 distinct CDR3 sequences, roughly two fifths of which appear only once. The V call is TRBV6-5, the J call TRBJ2-5; 8 nucleotides agree with TRBD1. The end of the DNA is better explained by TRBJ2-4, so the J call may be wrong. The clonotype originates from an elderly man in good health. The sample taken for sequencing was blood. CDR3 residues: CASSGQGGIQYF. CDR3 sequence (DNA): TGTGCCAGCAGCGGACAGGGCGGCATTCAGTACTTC.